One and the same sample provided the 12 T cell receptor beta chains below, sequenced in a study of response to subunit inactivated influenza vaccine. Using its own MiXCR run on the RT-PCR reads, TCRdb lists one record per CDR3 protein. This sample has hundreds of thousands of distinct CDR3 sequences, with approximately 15% found just once. Sequencing was performed on PBMCs from blood, taken approximately 15 days before vaccination. The origin of the receptors is a man aged 50-60 years who received an inactivated influenza vaccine.

Here the CDR3 DNA reads TGTGCCAGCAGCTACCGATCGGGCCCGAACACCGGGGAGCTGTTTTTT. This encodes CASSYRSGPNTGELFF. The chain employs TRBV7-2 and TRBJ2-2, with D uncertain. The CDR3 spans 16 residues. Germline lookup yields CDR1 SGHTA and CDR2 FQGNSA. Trimming took off 4 bases at V and 0 bases at J, with 12 bases between the two ends.

This clonotype has a handful of counts. The chain carries TRBV11-2 and TRBJ2-7; D is unresolved. Looked up from germline, CDR1 is SGHAT and CDR2 is FQNNGV. Deletions cut 3 bases from V and 1 base from J, with 7 bases between. The CDR3 covers 13 residues. The CDR3 nucleotides read TGTGCCAGCAGCTTTGACGTGTCCTACGAGCAGTACTTC. Translating gives CASSFDVSYEQYF.

This rearrangement joins TRBV29-1 to TRBJ2-7, with D perhaps being TRBD1 or TRBD2 (5 bases each). The germline V gene has CDR1 SQVTM and CDR2 ANQGSEA. The CDR3 runs 13 residues. The V end lost 4 bases, the J end lost 2 bases, and 12 bases lay between the germline ends. The CDR3 sequence is CSVVFGDAYEQYF. CDR3 coding DNA: TGCAGCGTTGTCTTTGGGGACGCCTACGAGCAGTACTTC.

J is TRBJ1-4 and V is TRBV28, with TRBD1 matching over 10 bases. Germline trimming cut 5 bases from V and 8 bases from J; bases unmatched to any gene: 8. Germline assignment: CDR1 MDHEN and CDR2 SYDVKM. This CDR3 comprises 15 residues. The CDR3 DNA reads TGTGCCAGCAGTCGAGTCCCGGGACAGGGGGAAAAACTGTTTTTT. Its translation: CASSRVPGQGEKLFF.

The chain recombines TRBV27 with TRBJ2-4, with D perhaps TRBD1 or TRBD2 (5 bases each). The CDR3 is 17 residues long. V gave up 8 bases and J gave up 0 bases, with 20 bases separating them. Germline V lookup: CDR1 MNHEY, CDR2 SMNVEV (reference sequence). CDR3 in DNA: TGTGCCAGCGCTCGTTGGGGCGGAGGTCTAGCCAAAAACATTCAGTACTTC. Its protein is CASARWGGGLAKNIQYF.

This clonotype has a handful of counts. The rearrangement joins TRBV14 to TRBJ2-2, with D possibly being TRBD2 (6 bases). V was clipped by 3 bases and J by 0 bases, with 8 bases between them. This CDR3 comprises 15 residues. The germline CDR1 and CDR2 sequences are SGHDN and FVKESK. This CDR3 is CASSHRGSNTGELFF. The CDR3 DNA sequence: TGTGCCAGCAGCCACCGGGGGTCGAACACCGGGGAGCTGTTTTTT. Using reference TRBV14 and TRBJ2-2 for the parts outside the CDR3, the full variable domain is EAGVTQFPSHSVIEKGQTVTLRCDPISGHDNLYWYRRVMGKEIKFLLHFVKESKQDESGMPNNRFLAERTGGTYSTLKVQPAELEDSGVYFCASSHRGSNTGELFFGEGSRLTVL.

The sample holds a few counts of this clonotype. The J gene is TRBJ2-4, the V gene TRBV6-2 or TRBV6-3; D unclear. V was cut by 0 bases and J by 15 bases, with 15 bases left in between. Germline CDR1 reads MNHEY; CDR2 reads SVGEGT. This CDR3 spans 13 amino acids. The CDR3 bases are TGTGCCAGCAGTTACTCCCTGTGGCGGAGCCGGTACTTC. Amino acids: CASSYSLWRSRYF.

This clonotype occurred a few times. This sequence joins TRBV4-2 and TRBJ2-4; 12 positions match TRBD1. J lost 6 bases, V lost 1 base, and 7 bases had no gene match. CDR3 size: 17 residues. In germline, CDR1 is LGHNA, CDR2 YNFKEQ. CDR3 sequence: CASSQAGGQGAGNIQYF. The CDR3 nucleotides read TGTGCCAGCAGCCAAGCCGGGGGACAGGGGGCCGGAAACATTCAGTACTTC.

This clonotype was recorded a few times. The V gene is TRBV12-3 or TRBV12-4, the J gene TRBJ1-3; D remains unclear. The V gene lost 5 bases and the J gene lost 0 bases, with 11 bases spanning the gap. The CDR3 spans 15 residues. CDR3 in amino acids: CASSTPGSSGNTIYF. CDR3 bases: TGTGCCAGCAGTACCCCCGGCAGCTCTGGAAACACCATATATTTT.

This clonotype was observed a handful of times. This chain uses TRBV5-1 with TRBJ2-7; no clear D gene. V was clipped by 0 bases and J by 5 bases, with 9 bases between them. CDR1 is SGHRS and CDR2 is YFSETQ in the germline V gene. The CDR3 totals 13 residues. The CDR3 is CASSLASPDEQYF. The DNA for the CDR3 is TGCGCCAGCAGCTTGGCATCCCCGGACGAGCAGTACTTC. Using reference TRBV5-1 and TRBJ2-7 for the parts outside the CDR3, the full variable domain is KAGVTQTPRYLIKTRGQQVTLSCSPISGHRSVSWYQQTPGQGLQFLFEYFSETQRNKGNFPGRFSGRQFSNSRSEMNVSTLELGDSALYLCASSLASPDEQYFGPGTRLTVT.

V gene TRBV20-1 combines with J gene TRBJ2-2; the match to TRBD2 covers 7 bases. With V trimmed by 0 bases and J by 7 bases, 5 bases remained unmatched. The CDR3 runs 14 residues. Germline CDR1 DFQATT, CDR2 SNEGSKA (reference sequence). CDR3 region: CSARDAGRGGELFF. DNA for the CDR3: TGCAGTGCTAGAGATGCAGGGAGGGGCGGGGAGCTGTTTTTT.

This clonotype was counted many times. The chain employs TRBV28 and TRBJ1-5; TRBD1 aligns across 7 bases. The J segment lost 0 bases and the V segment lost 3 bases, leaving 11 bases of the junction unmatched. The CDR3 runs 18 residues. Per the germline V gene, CDR1 is MDHEN and CDR2 is SYDVKM. CDR3 bases: TGTGCCAGCAGTTTCCCAGGAAGGGACAGCTATAGCAATCAGCCCCAGCATTTT. It codes for CASSFPGRDSYSNQPQHF.